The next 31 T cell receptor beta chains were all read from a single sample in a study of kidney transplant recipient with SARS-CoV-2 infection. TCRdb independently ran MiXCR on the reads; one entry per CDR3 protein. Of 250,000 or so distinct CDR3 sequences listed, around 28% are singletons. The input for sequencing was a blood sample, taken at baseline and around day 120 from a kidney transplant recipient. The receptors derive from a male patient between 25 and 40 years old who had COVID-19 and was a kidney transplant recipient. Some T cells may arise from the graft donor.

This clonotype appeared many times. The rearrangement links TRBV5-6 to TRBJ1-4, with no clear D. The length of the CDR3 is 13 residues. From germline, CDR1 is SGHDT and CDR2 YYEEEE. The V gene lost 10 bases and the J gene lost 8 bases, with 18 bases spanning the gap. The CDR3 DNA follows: TGTGCCTCCTGTTGGCAGGAAGGAGAAAAACTGTTTTTT. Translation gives CASCWQEGEKLFF.

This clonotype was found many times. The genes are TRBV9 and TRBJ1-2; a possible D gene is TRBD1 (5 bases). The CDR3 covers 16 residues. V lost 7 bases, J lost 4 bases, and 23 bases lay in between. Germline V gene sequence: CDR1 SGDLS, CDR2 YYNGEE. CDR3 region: CASSGRYSRKTYGYTF. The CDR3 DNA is TGTGCCAGCTCGGGGCGGTACTCAAGAAAGACCTATGGCTACACCTTC.

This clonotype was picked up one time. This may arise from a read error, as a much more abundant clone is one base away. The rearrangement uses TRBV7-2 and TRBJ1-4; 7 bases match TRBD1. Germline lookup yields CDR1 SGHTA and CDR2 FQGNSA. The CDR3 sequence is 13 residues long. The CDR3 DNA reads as TGTGCCAGCAGCATGGACAGGCCGGACGACGCCCGTTTT. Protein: CASSMDRPDDARF.

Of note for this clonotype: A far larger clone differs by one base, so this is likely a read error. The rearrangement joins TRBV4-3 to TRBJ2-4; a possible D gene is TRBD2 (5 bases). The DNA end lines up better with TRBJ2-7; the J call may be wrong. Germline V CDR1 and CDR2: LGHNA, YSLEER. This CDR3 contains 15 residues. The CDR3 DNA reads TGCGCCAGCAGCCAAGCTGTAAAGAGGGACTACGAGCAGTACTTC. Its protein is CASSQAVKRDYEQYF.

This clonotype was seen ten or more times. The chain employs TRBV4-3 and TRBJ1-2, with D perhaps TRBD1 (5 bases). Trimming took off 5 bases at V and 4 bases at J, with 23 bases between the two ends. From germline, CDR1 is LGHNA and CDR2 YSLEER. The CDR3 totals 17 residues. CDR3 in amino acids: CASSVRTGRRKTYGYTF. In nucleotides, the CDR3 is TGCGCCAGCAGCGTAAGAACAGGACGTCGAAAGACCTATGGCTACACCTTC.

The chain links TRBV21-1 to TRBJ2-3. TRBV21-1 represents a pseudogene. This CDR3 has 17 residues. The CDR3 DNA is TGTGCCAGCAGAGTAACGATAGCTACAGTCATGCAAGATACGCAGTATTTT. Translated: CASRVTIATVMQDTQYF.

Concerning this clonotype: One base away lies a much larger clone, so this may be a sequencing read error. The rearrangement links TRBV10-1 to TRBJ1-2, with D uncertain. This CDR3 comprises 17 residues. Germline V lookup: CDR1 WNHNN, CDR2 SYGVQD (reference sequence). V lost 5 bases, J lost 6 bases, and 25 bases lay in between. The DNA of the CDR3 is TGCGCCAGCAGTACCGTGGTAAGATCGCGAAAGACCCATGGCTACACCTTC. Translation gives CASSTVVRSRKTHGYTF.

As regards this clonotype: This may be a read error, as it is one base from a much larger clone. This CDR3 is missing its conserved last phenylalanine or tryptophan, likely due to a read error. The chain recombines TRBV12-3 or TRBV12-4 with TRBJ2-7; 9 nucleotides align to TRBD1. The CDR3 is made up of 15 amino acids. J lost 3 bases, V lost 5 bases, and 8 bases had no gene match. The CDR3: CASSPQGAGLYEQYL. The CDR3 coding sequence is TGTGCCAGCAGTCCACAGGGGGCGGGACTCTACGAGCAGTACCTC.

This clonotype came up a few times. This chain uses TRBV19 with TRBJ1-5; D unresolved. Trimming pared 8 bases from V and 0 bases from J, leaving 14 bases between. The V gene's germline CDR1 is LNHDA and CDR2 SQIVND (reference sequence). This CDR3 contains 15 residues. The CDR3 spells CASRLQVNSNQPQHF. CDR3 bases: TGTGCCAGTCGTCTCCAGGTAAATAGCAATCAGCCCCAGCATTTT.

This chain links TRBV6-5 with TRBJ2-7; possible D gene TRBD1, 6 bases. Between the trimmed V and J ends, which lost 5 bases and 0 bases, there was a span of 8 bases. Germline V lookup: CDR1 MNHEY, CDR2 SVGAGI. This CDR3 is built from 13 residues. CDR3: CASSGRGSYEQYF. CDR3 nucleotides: TGTGCCAGCAGTGGCAGGGGCTCCTACGAGCAGTACTTC.

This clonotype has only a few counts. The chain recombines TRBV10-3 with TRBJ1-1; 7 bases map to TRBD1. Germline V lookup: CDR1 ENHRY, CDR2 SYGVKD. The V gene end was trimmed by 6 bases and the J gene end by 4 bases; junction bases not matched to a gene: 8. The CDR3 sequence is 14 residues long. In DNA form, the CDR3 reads TGTGCCATCAGAGGGGAGGGGGCAGTCACTGAAGCTTTCTTT. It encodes CAIRGEGAVTEAFF.

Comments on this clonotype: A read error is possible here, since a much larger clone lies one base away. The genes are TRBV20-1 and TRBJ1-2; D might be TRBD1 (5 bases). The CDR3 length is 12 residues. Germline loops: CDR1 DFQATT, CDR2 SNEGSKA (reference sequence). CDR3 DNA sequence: TGCGGTGCTTTCCGGGACCCTCGAGGCTACACCTTC. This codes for CGAFRDPRGYTF.

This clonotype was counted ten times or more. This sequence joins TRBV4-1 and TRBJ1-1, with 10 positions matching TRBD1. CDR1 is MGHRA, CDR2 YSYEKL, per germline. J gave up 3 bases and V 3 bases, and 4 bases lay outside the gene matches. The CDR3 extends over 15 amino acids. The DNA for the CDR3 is TGCGCCAGCAGCCAGGACAGGGGGATGGACACTGAAGCTTTCTTT. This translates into CASSQDRGMDTEAFF.

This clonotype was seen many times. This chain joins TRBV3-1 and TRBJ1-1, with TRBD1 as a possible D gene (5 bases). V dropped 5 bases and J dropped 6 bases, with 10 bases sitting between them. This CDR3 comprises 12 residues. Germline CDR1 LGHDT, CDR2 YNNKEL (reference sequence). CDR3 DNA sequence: TGTGCCAGCAGCGGGGGGGGACCTGAAGCTTTCTTT. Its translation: CASSGGGPEAFF.

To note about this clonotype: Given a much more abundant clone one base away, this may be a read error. The DNA of the CDR3 is TGCGCCGGCAGTGGTACCAGGGTGGGGGAGCAGTACTTC. It encodes CAGSGTRVGEQYF. The V call is TRBV10-1, the J call TRBJ2-3; TRBD1 might be the D (5 bases). Gene TRBJ2-7 matches the end of the DNA better, so the J call may be wrong. This CDR3 contains 13 residues. Per the germline V gene, CDR1 is WNHNN and CDR2 is SYGVQD (reference sequence).

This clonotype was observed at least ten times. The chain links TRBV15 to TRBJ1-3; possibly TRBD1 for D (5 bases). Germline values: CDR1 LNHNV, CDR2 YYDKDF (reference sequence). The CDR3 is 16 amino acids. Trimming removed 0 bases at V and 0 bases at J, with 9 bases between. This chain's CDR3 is CATSRDGGSSGNTIYF. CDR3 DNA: TGTGCCACCAGCAGAGATGGGGGGAGCTCTGGAAACACCATATATTTT.

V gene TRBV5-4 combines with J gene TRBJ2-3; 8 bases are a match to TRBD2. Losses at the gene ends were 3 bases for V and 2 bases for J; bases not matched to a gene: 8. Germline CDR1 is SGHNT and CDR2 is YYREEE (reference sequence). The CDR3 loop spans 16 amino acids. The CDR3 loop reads CASSSRVAGLTDTQYF. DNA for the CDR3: TGTGCCAGCAGCTCCAGGGTAGCGGGGCTCACAGATACGCAGTATTTT. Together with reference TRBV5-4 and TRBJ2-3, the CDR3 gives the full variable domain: ETGVTQSPTHLIKTRGQQVTLRCSSQSGHNTVSWYQQALGQGPQFIFQYYREEENGRGNFPPRFSGLQFPNYSSELNVNALELDDSALYLCASSSRVAGLTDTQYFGPGTRLTVL.

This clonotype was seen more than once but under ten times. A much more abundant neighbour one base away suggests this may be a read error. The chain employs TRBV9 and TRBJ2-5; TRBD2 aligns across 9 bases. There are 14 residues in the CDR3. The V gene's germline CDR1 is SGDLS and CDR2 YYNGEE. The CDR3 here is CASSSGVAGEAQYF. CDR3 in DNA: TGTGCCAGCAGCTCCGGGGTAGCGGGAGAGGCCCAGTACTTC. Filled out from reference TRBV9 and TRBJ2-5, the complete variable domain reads DSGVTQTPKHLITATGQRVTLRCSPRSGDLSVYWYQQSLDQGLQFLIQYYNGEERAKGNILERFSAQQFPDLHSELNLSSLELGDSALYFCASSSGVAGEAQYFGPGTRLLVL.

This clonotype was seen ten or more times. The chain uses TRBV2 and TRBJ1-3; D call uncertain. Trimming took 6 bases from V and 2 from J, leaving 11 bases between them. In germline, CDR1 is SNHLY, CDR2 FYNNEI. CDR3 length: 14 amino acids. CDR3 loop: CASRPQPAGNTIYF. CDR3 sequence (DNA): TGTGCCAGCAGACCACAACCGGCTGGAAACACCATATATTTT.

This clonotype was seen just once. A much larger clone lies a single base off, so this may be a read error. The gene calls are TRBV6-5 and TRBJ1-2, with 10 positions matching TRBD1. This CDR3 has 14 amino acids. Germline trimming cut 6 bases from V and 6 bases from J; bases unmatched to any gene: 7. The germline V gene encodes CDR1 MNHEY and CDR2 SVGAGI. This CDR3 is CASSGTGASNGYTF. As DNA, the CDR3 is TGTGCCAGCAGCGGGACAGGGGCGTCAAATGGCTACACCTTC.

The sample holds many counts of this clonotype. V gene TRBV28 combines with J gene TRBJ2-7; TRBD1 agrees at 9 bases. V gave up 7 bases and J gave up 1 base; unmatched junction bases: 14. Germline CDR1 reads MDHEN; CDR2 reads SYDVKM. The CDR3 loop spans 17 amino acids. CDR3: CASTPGGPGQGSYEQYF. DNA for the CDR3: TGTGCCAGCACTCCGGGGGGACCGGGACAGGGATCCTACGAGCAGTACTTC.

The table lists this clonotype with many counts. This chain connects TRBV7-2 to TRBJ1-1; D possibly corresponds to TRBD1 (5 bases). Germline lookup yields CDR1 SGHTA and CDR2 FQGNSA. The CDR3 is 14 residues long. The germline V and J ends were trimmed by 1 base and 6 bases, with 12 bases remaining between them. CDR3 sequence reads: CASSLGPGWPEAFF. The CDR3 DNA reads TGTGCCAGCAGCTTAGGTCCAGGGTGGCCTGAAGCTTTCTTT. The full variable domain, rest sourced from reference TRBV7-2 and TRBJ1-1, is GAGVSQSPSNKVTEKGKDVELRCDPISGHTALYWYRQSLGQGLEFLIYFQGNSAPDKSGLPSDRFSAERTGGSVSTLTIQRTQQEDSAVYLCASSLGPGWPEAFFGQGTRLTVV.

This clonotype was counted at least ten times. The CDR3 sequence is CASSPDFETQYF. The CDR3 DNA sequence: TGCGCCAGCAGCCCCGATTTTGAGACCCAGTACTTC. The chain uses TRBV5-1 and TRBJ2-5, with no clear D. The CDR3 consists of 12 residues. V shed 4 bases and J shed 5 bases, with 9 bases lying between them. Germline V gene lookup returns CDR1 SGHRS and CDR2 YFSETQ.

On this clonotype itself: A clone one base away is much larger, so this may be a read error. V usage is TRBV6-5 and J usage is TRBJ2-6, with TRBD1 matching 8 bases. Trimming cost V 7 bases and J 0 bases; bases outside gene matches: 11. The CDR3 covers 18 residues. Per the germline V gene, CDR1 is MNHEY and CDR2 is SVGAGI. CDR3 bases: TGTGCCAGCAATGATGCCGGGACAGGCTACTCTGGGGCCAACGTCCTGACTTTC. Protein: CASNDAGTGYSGANVLTF.

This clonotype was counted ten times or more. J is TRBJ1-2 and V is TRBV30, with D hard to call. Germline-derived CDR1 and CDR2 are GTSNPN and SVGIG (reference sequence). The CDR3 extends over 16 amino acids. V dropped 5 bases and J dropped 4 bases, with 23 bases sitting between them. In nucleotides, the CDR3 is TGTGCCTGGCATTATCCGCGTTATAGAAAGACCTATGGCTACACCTTC. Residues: CAWHYPRYRKTYGYTF.

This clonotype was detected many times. CDR3 protein: CASSQAGLEQYF. In DNA form, the CDR3 reads TGTGCCAGCAGCCAAGCGGGTCTCGAGCAGTACTTC. The chain is built from TRBV14 and TRBJ2-7, with D unresolved. Trimming removed 1 base at V and 6 bases at J, with 7 bases between. This CDR3 contains 12 residues. From germline, CDR1 is SGHDN and CDR2 FVKESK.

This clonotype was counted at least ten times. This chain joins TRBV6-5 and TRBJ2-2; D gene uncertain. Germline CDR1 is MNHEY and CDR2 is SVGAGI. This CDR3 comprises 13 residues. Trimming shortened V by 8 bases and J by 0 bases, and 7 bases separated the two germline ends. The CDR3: CASGEPNTGELFF. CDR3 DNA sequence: TGTGCCAGCGGAGAACCGAACACCGGGGAGCTGTTTTTT.

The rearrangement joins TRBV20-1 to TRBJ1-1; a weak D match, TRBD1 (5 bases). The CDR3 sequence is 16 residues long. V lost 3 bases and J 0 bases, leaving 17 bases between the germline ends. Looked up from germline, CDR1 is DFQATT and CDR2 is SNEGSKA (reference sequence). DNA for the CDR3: TGCAGTGCTAGGGACGGGCGGGGGAATTTGAACACTGAAGCTTTCTTT. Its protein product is CSARDGRGNLNTEAFF.

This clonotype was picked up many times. CDR3 amino acids: CASSPRTDGYTF. The CDR3 DNA sequence: TGTGCCAGCAGCCCTAGGACAGATGGCTACACCTTC. This chain links TRBV14 with TRBJ1-2; D possibly corresponds to TRBD1 (6 bases). The CDR3 extends over 12 amino acids. V was cut by 4 bases and J by 6 bases, with 9 bases left in between. Germline lookup yields CDR1 SGHDN and CDR2 FVKESK. Based on the CDR3 plus reference TRBV14 and TRBJ1-2, the full variable domain is EAGVTQFPSHSVIEKGQTVTLRCDPISGHDNLYWYRRVMGKEIKFLLHFVKESKQDESGMPNNRFLAERTGGTYSTLKVQPAELEDSGVYFCASSPRTDGYTFGSGTRLTVV.

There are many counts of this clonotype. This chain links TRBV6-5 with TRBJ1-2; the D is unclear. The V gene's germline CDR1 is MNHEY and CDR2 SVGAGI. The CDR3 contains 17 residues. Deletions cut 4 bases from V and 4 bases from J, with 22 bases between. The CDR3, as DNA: TGTGCCAGCAGTTGCACAGCGGAATGTAGAAAGACCTATGGCTACACCTTC. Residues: CASSCTAECRKTYGYTF.

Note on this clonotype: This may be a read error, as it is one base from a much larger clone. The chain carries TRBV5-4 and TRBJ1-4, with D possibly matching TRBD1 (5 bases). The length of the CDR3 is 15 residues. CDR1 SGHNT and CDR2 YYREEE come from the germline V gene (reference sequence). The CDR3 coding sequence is TGTGCCTGCAGCAGGGACCCGGGACCCGGCGAAAAACTGTTTTTT. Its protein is CACSRDPGPGEKLFF.